This T cell receptor beta chain was obtained from a study of cytomegalovirus exposure and HLA in healthy donors. Study-wide results and caveats: Evidence from a later analysis indicated that most CMV-associated TCR beta chains looked HLA-restricted. According to a later analysis, donors in an Asian-associated ancestry cluster reportedly had fewer N-insertions than the roughly 670-donor mean. It was confirmed in vitro that a few of the CMV-associated chains were specific for CMV antigens.

Germline CDR1 is SGHVS and CDR2 is FNYEAQ. J lost 5 bases, V lost 0 bases, and 3 bases had no gene match. The CDR3 extends over 14 amino acids. This clone was counted between two and nine times. Its antigen remains unknown. The PCR used 60 Vbeta and 13 Jbeta primers. Original methodology: Unique TCR beta chains totaled roughly 80 million in a later count, with around 11 million of them shared. Clones were read by immunoSEQ multiplex PCR, and TCRdb kept only the in-frame ones, dropping some. V, J and clone size reflect that table, while D and trimming were determined from the DNA. The sample has more than 95,000 clones, 10% seen once; the top ten hold 5% to 6.5%.

V gene TRBV7-6 combines with J gene TRBJ2-5; 7 positions match TRBD1. The sequencing sample was made of PBMCs. The sequence was obtained from a man in his forties or fifties in good health and CMV-seropositive. The CDR3 coding sequence is TGTGCCAGCAGCTTAGCGGGACAGCGGGAGACCCAGTACTTC. Residues: CASSLAGQRETQYF.